This record looks at one TCR beta chain sequence and its context. As yet, its antigen is unknown. The data are from a study of T cells in Graves' hyperthyroidism and ophthalmopathy. This CDR3 has 14 residues. Trimming took 3 bases from V and 5 from J, leaving 13 bases between them. CDR1 is LNHDA, CDR2 SQIVND, per germline (reference sequence). Study observations and caveats: Model output signaled ophthalmopathy a median approximately 6 months ahead of onset.

TCR beta CDR3 region amplification was performed from RNA transcripts. Using the HTBI primer set, a first-round RT-PCR was run on the TCR CDR3. TCRdb called the multiplex PCR reads again in MiXCR, with one record for every CDR3 protein. The sample includes about 420,000 distinct CDR3 sequences, around 15% of them seen just once. Exclusion of patients followed from uncontrolled infection, other autoimmune disease, pregnancy or lactation. This clonotype was obtained from a woman between 18 and 30 years old with Graves' hyperthyroidism. The chain joins TRBV19 to TRBJ1-2, with D perhaps matching TRBD1 (6 bases). The specimen was blood. CDR3 nucleotides: TGTGCCAGTAGTATCGGGGGGCAACAATATGGCTACACCTTC. Amino acids: CASSIGGQQYGYTF.